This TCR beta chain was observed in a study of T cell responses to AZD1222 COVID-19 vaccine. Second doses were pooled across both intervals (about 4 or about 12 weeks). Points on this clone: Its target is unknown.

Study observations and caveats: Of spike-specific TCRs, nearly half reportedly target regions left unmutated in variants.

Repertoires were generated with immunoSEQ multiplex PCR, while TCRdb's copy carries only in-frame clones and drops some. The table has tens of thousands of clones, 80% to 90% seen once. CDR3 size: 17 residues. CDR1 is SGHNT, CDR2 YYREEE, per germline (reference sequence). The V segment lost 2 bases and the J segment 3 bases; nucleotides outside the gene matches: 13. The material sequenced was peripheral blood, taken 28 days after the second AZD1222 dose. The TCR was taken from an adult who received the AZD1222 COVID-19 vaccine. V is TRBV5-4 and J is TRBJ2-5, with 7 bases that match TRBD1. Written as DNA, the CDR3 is TGTGCCAGCAGCTTCTTCGACCGTGGGACAGCTGAAGAGACCCAGTACTTC. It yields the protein CASSFFDRGTAEETQYF.